The 3 T cell receptor beta chains listed next were all sequenced from one sample in a study of T-cell memory formation after mild COVID-19. TCRdb itself ran the 5' RACE reads through MiXCR, one entry per CDR3 protein. Here the sample spans about 560,000 distinct CDR3 sequences, approximately 15% being singletons. The material sequenced was PBMCs or a T cell subset sorted from them (not recorded which). These receptors were collected from an adult woman who had mild COVID-19 (a few samples of this study predate the infection). Cell type and time point are not known.

Only a few counts were recorded for this clonotype. The chain employs TRBV7-9 and TRBJ2-7; TRBD2 agrees at 9 bases. V trimming: 8 bases; J trimming: 4 bases; junction bases outside the gene matches: 12. The CDR3 is 15 amino acids. From germline, CDR1 is SEHNR and CDR2 FQNEAQ (reference sequence). As DNA, the CDR3 is TGTGCCAGCCGATCCAGCGGGAGGTTCCATTACGAGCAGTACTTC. This gives the protein CASRSSGRFHYEQYF.

This clonotype was seen a few times. DNA for the CDR3: TGCGCCAGCAGTGAGTTTCAGGGTAGCTACACCTTC. It is translated as CASSEFQGSYTF. This sequence joins TRBV10-2 and TRBJ1-2; a possible D gene is TRBD1 (5 bases). The ends were cut back, 1 base at V and 9 bases at J, with 9 bases in the middle. This CDR3 has 12 residues. The germline gives CDR1 WSHSY, CDR2 SAAADI.

The chain uses TRBV29-1 and TRBJ1-1; possibly TRBD1 for D (6 bases). V gave up 8 bases and J gave up 1 base, with 14 bases separating them. The V gene's germline CDR1 is SQVTM and CDR2 ANQGSEA. CDR3 size: 13 residues. CDR3 in amino acids: CSPRGPGNTEAFF. DNA of the CDR3: TGCAGCCCCAGGGGCCCTGGGAACACTGAAGCTTTCTTT.